The 15 T cell receptor beta chains in this list originate from one sample, sequenced in a study of OX40 agonist ivuxolimab in advanced cancers. Sequenced by immunoSEQ multiplex PCR; TCRdb stores in-frame clones only, minus some. Here the sample spans roughly 46,000 clones, 91% being singletons. The source material was CD4+ or CD8+ T cells sorted from blood, sampled in a trial of the OX40 agonist ivuxolimab. Receptor source: an adult with an advanced solid tumor such as melanoma, head and neck, liver or kidney cancer.

This chain connects TRBV15 to TRBJ2-7; possible D gene TRBD1, 6 bases. V was cut by 3 bases and J by 1 base, with 16 bases left in between. The CDR3 runs 16 residues. From germline, CDR1 is LNHNV and CDR2 YYDKDF (reference sequence). The DNA of the CDR3 is TGTGCCACCAGCAGCCCGGGACACCTTCTTTCCTACGAGCAGTACTTC. Translated, it gives CATSSPGHLLSYEQYF.

The chain joins TRBV13 to TRBJ1-6, with 8 bases aligning to TRBD1. Unmatched junction bases numbered 8, after V lost 5 bases and J lost 5 bases. The CDR3 is 16 residues long. Germline-derived CDR1 and CDR2 are PRHDT and FYEKMQ (reference sequence). CDR3 residues: CASSGSPTGDNSPLHF. CDR3 nucleotides: TGTGCCAGCAGCGGTAGCCCGACAGGGGATAATTCACCCCTCCACTTT.

The J gene is TRBJ2-7, the V gene TRBV6-5; 12 positions match TRBD2. The CDR3 has 15 residues. The V gene's germline CDR1 is MNHEY and CDR2 SVGAGI. Trimming took 2 bases from V and 4 from J; bases not matched to a gene: 3. The chain's CDR3 is CASSYETSGSYEQYF. CDR3 nucleotide sequence: TGTGCCAGCAGTTACGAGACTAGCGGGAGTTACGAGCAGTACTTC.

CDR3 in DNA: TGTGCCAGCAGTTACTCAACAGGGGGAGTGCATGAGCAGTACTTC. This sequence encodes CASSYSTGGVHEQYF. The chain recombines TRBV6-5 with TRBJ2-7, with TRBD1 matching 8 bases. Per germline, CDR1 MNHEY and CDR2 SVGAGI. Trimming took 0 bases from V and 7 from J; bases not matched to a gene: 8. The CDR3 contains 15 residues.

The chain combines TRBV27 with TRBJ1-6, with TRBD1 as a possible D gene (6 bases). Between the trimmed V and J ends, which lost 2 bases and 7 bases, there was a span of 15 bases. The length of the CDR3 is 16 residues. CDR1 is MNHEY and CDR2 is SMNVEV in the germline V gene (reference sequence). The CDR3 loop reads CASSLGEGGLNSPLHF. CDR3 in DNA: TGTGCCAGCAGTTTAGGAGAAGGGGGACTCAATTCACCCCTCCACTTT.

V and J are TRBV10-3 and TRBJ2-7; TRBD2 agrees at 7 bases. CDR1 and CDR2 from the germline V gene are ENHRY and SYGVKD. The V gene end was trimmed by 9 bases and the J gene end by 6 bases; junction bases not matched to a gene: 8. The CDR3 totals 12 residues. The CDR3 here is CAIVSGIGEQYF. CDR3 nucleotide sequence: TGTGCCATTGTAAGCGGGATCGGCGAGCAGTACTTC.

This clone was seen more than once but under ten times. CDR3 sequence (DNA): TGTGCCAGCAGCTTAGGAGCGGGAGCGATCGAGCAGTACTTC. This translates into CASSLGAGAIEQYF. The chain recombines TRBV7-9 with TRBJ2-7; 8 positions match TRBD2. Germline V CDR1 and CDR2: SEHNR, FQNEAQ (reference sequence). The CDR3 contains 14 residues. After removal of 1 base from V and 6 bases from J, the junction contained 5 bases not matched to a gene. Together with reference TRBV7-9 and TRBJ2-7, the CDR3 gives the full variable domain: DTGVSQNPRHKITKRGQNVTFRCDPISEHNRLYWYRQTLGQGPEFLTYFQNEAQLEKSRLLSDRFSAERPKGSFSTLEIQRTEQGDSAMYLCASSLGAGAIEQYFGPGTRLTVT.

The J gene is TRBJ1-5, the V gene TRBV7-6, with D possibly matching TRBD1 (6 bases). Germline lookup yields CDR1 SGHVS and CDR2 FNYEAQ. CDR3 length: 15 amino acids. V was shortened by 4 bases and J by 1 base, with 11 bases between the two germline ends. The CDR3 DNA reads TGTGCCAGCAGCTCAGAACAGGGAAGCAATCAGCCCCAGCATTTT. As protein: CASSSEQGSNQPQHF.

The chain employs TRBV9 and TRBJ2-7; D uncertain. The V gene lost 0 bases and the J gene lost 3 bases, with 16 bases spanning the gap. The CDR3 totals 16 residues. Germline V lookup: CDR1 SGDLS, CDR2 YYNGEE. CDR3 amino acids: CASSVGSGIGVYEQYF. CDR3 coding DNA: TGTGCCAGCAGCGTAGGATCTGGCATTGGGGTCTACGAGCAGTACTTC.

Worth noting for this clone: Germline is not matched at one junction end, which may reflect a read error. The chain recombines TRBV7-6 with TRBJ2-2; 7 positions match TRBD1. The V gene's germline CDR1 is SGHVS and CDR2 FNYEAQ. The CDR3 extends over 15 amino acids. CDR3 loop: CASILGGLGSGELFF. In nucleotides, the CDR3 is TGTGCCAGCATCTTAGGGGGCCTCGGATCCGGGGAGCTGTTTTTT.

The chain joins TRBV27 to TRBJ2-7, with D unclear. V was pared by 1 base and J by 13 bases, with 26 bases between. The CDR3 extends over 16 amino acids. Germline CDR1 is MNHEY and CDR2 is SMNVEV (reference sequence). The CDR3 reads CASSLLLGPIPSVPYF. As DNA, the CDR3 is TGTGCCAGCAGTTTATTACTCGGGCCGATCCCCTCGGTTCCTTACTTC.

The chain combines TRBV5-1 with TRBJ2-7, with D perhaps TRBD1 or TRBD2 (5 bases each). The germline V and J ends were trimmed by 7 bases and 4 bases, with 9 bases remaining between them. Germline V gene data show CDR1 as SGHRS and CDR2 as YFSETQ. The CDR3 loop spans 11 amino acids. The CDR3 spells CASSWGYEQYF. The DNA of the CDR3 is TGCGCCAGCTCGTGGGGGTACGAGCAGTACTTC.

Only a few counts were recorded for this clone. This rearrangement joins TRBV6-4 to TRBJ2-3, with TRBD1 identical over 10 bases. Germline V gene data show CDR1 as MRHNA and CDR2 as SNTAGT. This CDR3 contains 15 residues. Trimming removed 5 bases from V and 2 bases from J; junction bases left unmatched: 4. The CDR3: CASSRGTGDTDTQYF. In DNA form, the CDR3 reads TGTGCCAGCAGTAGGGGGACAGGGGACACAGATACGCAGTATTTT.

The chain joins TRBV4-1 to TRBJ2-5; 7 positions agree with TRBD2. There are 15 residues in the CDR3. CDR1 MGHRA and CDR2 YSYEKL come from the germline V gene. With 3 bases clipped from V and 5 bases from J, the junction kept 9 bases outside the gene matches. The CDR3 bases are TGCGCCAGCAGCCAGTTAGTGGGGGAGGGGGAGACCCAGTACTTC. Encoded protein: CASSQLVGEGETQYF.

The chain has TRBV27 and TRBJ2-1, with 11 bases fitting TRBD2. Germline V gene data show CDR1 as MNHEY and CDR2 as SMNVEV (reference sequence). J gave up 5 bases and V 0 bases, and 3 bases lay outside the gene matches. The CDR3 contains 16 residues. CDR3 loop: CASSLSVAGGNNEQFF. CDR3 sequence (DNA): TGTGCCAGCAGTTTATCGGTAGCGGGGGGGAACAATGAGCAGTTCTTC.